Given below is one T cell receptor (beta chain) in context. These data are taken from a study of PD-1 blockade in classical Hodgkin lymphoma. As for the study in general: A 3 mg/kg intravenous dose of nivolumab was received by patients every 2 weeks.

Time point described: cycle 4 day 1 (C4D1), after six to seven weeks of nivolumab. Brentuximab vedotin exposure varied, and every patient relapsed after autologous stem cell transplantation. Isolation of CD8+ T cells from thawed PBMCs used magnetic negative selection. The germline CDR1 and CDR2 sequences are MDHEN and SYDVKM. The CDR3 extends over 15 amino acids. Trimming removed 2 bases from V and 4 bases from J; junction bases left unmatched: 4. Profiling relied on immunoSEQ multiplex PCR, and the TCRdb table lists in-frame clones only, not all of them. The table shows just under 10,000 clones, with under 80% occurring only once.

The TCR comes from a human donor with classical Hodgkin lymphoma. The chain is built from TRBV28 and TRBJ1-5; 8 bases are shared with TRBD1. The sequenced sample was CD8+ T cells from blood, obtained before the fourth cycle of nivolumab. CDR3 nucleotide sequence: TGTGCCAGCAGTTTAAGGCAGGGGGCTAATCAGCCCCAGCATTTT. As protein: CASSLRQGANQPQHF.